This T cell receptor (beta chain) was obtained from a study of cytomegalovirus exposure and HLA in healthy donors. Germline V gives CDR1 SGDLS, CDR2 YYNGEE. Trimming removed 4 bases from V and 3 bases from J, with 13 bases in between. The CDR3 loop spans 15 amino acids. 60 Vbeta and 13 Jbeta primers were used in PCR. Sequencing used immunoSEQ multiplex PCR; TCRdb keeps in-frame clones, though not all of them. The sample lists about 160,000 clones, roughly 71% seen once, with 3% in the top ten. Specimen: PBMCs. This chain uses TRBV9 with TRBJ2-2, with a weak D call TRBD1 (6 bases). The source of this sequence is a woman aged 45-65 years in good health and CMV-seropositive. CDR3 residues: CASSRTVGYTGELFF. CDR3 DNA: TGTGCCAGCAGCCGGACAGTTGGATACACCGGGGAGCTGTTTTTT.